A selection of T cell receptor beta chains follows, all from one sample in a study of blood T cell repertoires in COVID-19. Generated by immunoSEQ multiplex PCR, the TCRdb table keeps only in-frame clones and is missing some. The table includes roughly 250,000 clones, approximately 85% detected once. Sequencing input: PBMCs or T cells enriched from blood (not recorded which). These receptors were obtained from a woman aged 25 to 45 who had recovered from COVID-19. The CDR3 runs from the conserved cysteine through the conserved F or W. A D gene is named only where the DNA matches it firmly. Part of the rows lack a size; the others show once, few, many or a class for expanded clones.

v_call	j_call	d_call	clone_size	cdr3_nt	cdr3_aa
TRBV10-3	TRBJ2-7	NA	NA	TGTGCCATCAGTGAGTCAAGGCCTAGTGATTGGTACTTC	CAISESRPSDWYF
TRBV4-1	TRBJ2-2	TRBD2	NA	TGCGCCAGCAGCCAAGAGGATTTCGGACTAGCGGTGGGTTTACTAAACACCGGGGAGCTGTTTTTT	CASSQEDFGLAVGLLNTGELFF
TRBV7-9	TRBJ1-5	NA	once	TGTGCCAGCAGTCCCGACAGTCATCAGCCCCAGCATTTT	CASSPDSHQPQHF
TRBV6-5	TRBJ1-2	NA	NA	TGTGCCAGTAAATCATGGGGGGATGGCTACACCTTC	CASKSWGDGYTF
TRBV28	TRBJ1-1	NA	NA	TGTGCCAGCTGGGGGGGAATGAACACTGAAGCTTTCTTT	CASWGGMNTEAFF
TRBV4-2	TRBJ1-2	NA	NA	TGTGCCAGCAGCCAAGATGGGAGGGGAGACTATGGCTACACCTTC	CASSQDGRGDYGYTF
TRBV3-1/TRBV3-2	TRBJ1-5	NA	NA	TGTGCCAGCAGCCAGGGGACAACGGGACAGCCCCAGCATTTT	CASSQGTTGQPQHF
TRBV7-9	TRBJ2-7	NA	NA	TGTGCCAGCAGCTCGTCCCCCTTCGGCGAGCAGTACTTC	CASSSSPFGEQYF
TRBV29-1	TRBJ1-1	NA	NA	TGCAGCGTTATGCTACAGGATTCGAACACTGAAGCTTTCTTT	CSVMLQDSNTEAFF
TRBV23-1	TRBJ2-7	NA	NA	TGCGCCAGCAGTCAATCTGTTCTAGCGAAAGCCTACGAGCAGTACTTC	CASSQSVLAKAYEQYF
TRBV3-1/TRBV3-2	TRBJ1-2	NA	NA	TGTGCCAGCAGCCAACAGACAGGACGGAACTATGGCTACACCTTC	CASSQQTGRNYGYTF
TRBV19	TRBJ2-7	NA	NA	TGTGCCAGTAGTGCTACTGGGAGTTACGAGCAGTACTTC	CASSATGSYEQYF
TRBV7-6	TRBJ2-6	TRBD1	once	TGTGCCAGCAGCTTTTACGGGACAGGGGTCTATAGCTCTGGGGCCAACGTCCTGACTTTC	CASSFYGTGVYSSGANVLTF
TRBV29-1	TRBJ2-2	NA	NA	TGCAGCGTTGTGGACACGTACACCGGGGAGCTGTTTTTT	CSVVDTYTGELFF
TRBV19	TRBJ1-4	TRBD1	NA	TGTGCCAGTAGTTCTCGCTATAGGACAGGGCGAAAGGCAACTAATGAAAAACTGTTTTTT	CASSSRYRTGRKATNEKLFF
TRBV10-3	TRBJ1-1	NA	NA	TGTGCCATCAGTGCAGACAGTAACACTGAAGCTTTCTTT	CAISADSNTEAFF
TRBV28	TRBJ1-4	NA	once	TGTGCCAGCAGTTTATATGGGGGCGCCGGGGAAAAACTGTTTTTT	CASSLYGGAGEKLFF
TRBV19	TRBJ1-5	TRBD1	NA	TGTGCCACCAAGGGACAGGGGGCGCATCAGCCCCAGCATTTT	CATKGQGAHQPQHF
TRBV24-1	TRBJ1-1	NA	once	TGTGCCACCAGTGATTTAGGCAGGGTCGCCACTGAAGCTTTCTTT	CATSDLGRVATEAFF
TRBV27	TRBJ2-1	TRBD1	NA	TGTGCCAGCAGTTTTCTCTTGGGACAGGGGTATGAGCAGTTCTTC	CASSFLLGQGYEQFF